This entry is about one TCR beta chain. MiXCR, run by TCRdb on the 5' RACE reads, gives a single entry per CDR3 protein. The repertoire holds around 100,000 distinct CDR3 sequences, about 5.6% seen once, with about 12% in the top ten. This entry belongs to a study of identical twins. Germline assignment: CDR1 MNHEY and CDR2 SVGEGT. The CDR3 length is 17 residues. Trimming took off 2 bases at V and 0 bases at J, with 13 bases between the two ends. This sequence was found in a woman in her forties or fifties in good health. The source material was memory T cells sorted from blood. V is TRBV6-2 or TRBV6-3 and J is TRBJ2-2, with D tentatively TRBD2 (6 bases). This CDR3 reads CASSYDLAGTNTGELFF. The CDR3 region has the DNA TGTGCCAGCAGTTACGATCTGGCGGGAACGAACACCGGGGAGCTGTTTTTT.